Listed below are T cell receptor beta chains from one sample, sequenced in a study of blood T cell repertoires in COVID-19. Sequenced by immunoSEQ multiplex PCR; TCRdb stores in-frame clones only, minus some. The profile shows roughly 170,000 clones, approximately 80% of them singletons. Sequencing was carried out using PBMCs or T cells enriched from blood (not recorded which). These receptors originate from a man aged 45-65 years who had recovered from COVID-19. CDR3s include the opening cysteine and the closing phenylalanine or tryptophan. Fields, in order: J gene, D gene, V gene, clone size, CDR3 protein, CDR3 DNA. A D gene is named only where the DNA matches it firmly. Size values are once, few and many counts, or a class for expanded clones, and some rows have none.

j_gene: TRBJ1-2; d_gene: NA; v_gene: TRBV10-3; abundance: NA; CDR3aa: CAISDANGYTF; CDR3nt: TGTGCCATCAGTGACGCGAATGGCTACACCTTC
j_gene: TRBJ2-7; d_gene: NA; v_gene: TRBV30; abundance: NA; CDR3aa: CAAPKTHSYEQYF; CDR3nt: TGTGCTGCCCCAAAGACTCACTCCTACGAGCAGTACTTC
j_gene: TRBJ2-3; d_gene: NA; v_gene: TRBV11-2; abundance: NA; CDR3aa: CASSPIADTQYF; CDR3nt: TGTGCCAGCAGCCCCATAGCAGATACGCAGTATTTT
j_gene: TRBJ1-5; d_gene: TRBD1; v_gene: TRBV4-1; abundance: NA; CDR3aa: CASSQEPGGKPQHF; CDR3nt: TGCGCCAGCAGCCAAGAACCAGGGGGCAAGCCCCAGCATTTT
j_gene: TRBJ1-6; d_gene: NA; v_gene: TRBV4-1; abundance: NA; CDR3aa: CASSLVWGGDNSPLHF; CDR3nt: TGCGCCAGCAGCCTCGTATGGGGGGGCGATAATTCACCCCTCCACTTT
j_gene: TRBJ2-3; d_gene: NA; v_gene: TRBV20-1; abundance: NA; CDR3aa: CSAGPSRTQYF; CDR3nt: TGCAGTGCGGGGCCGTCGAGGACGCAGTATTTT
j_gene: TRBJ1-2; d_gene: TRBD1; v_gene: TRBV5-1; abundance: NA; CDR3aa: CASSLEGANYGYTF; CDR3nt: TGCGCCAGCAGCTTGGAGGGGGCGAACTATGGCTACACCTTC
j_gene: TRBJ2-2; d_gene: NA; v_gene: TRBV7-2; abundance: few; CDR3aa: CASSLYGTSNTGELFF; CDR3nt: TGTGCCAGCAGCTTATACGGGACTTCGAACACCGGGGAGCTGTTTTTT
j_gene: TRBJ2-7; d_gene: NA; v_gene: TRBV6-6; abundance: NA; CDR3aa: CASSYSGAGSYEQYF; CDR3nt: TGTGCCAGCAGTTACTCGGGGGCAGGCTCCTACGAGCAGTACTTC
j_gene: TRBJ1-1; d_gene: NA; v_gene: TRBV29-1; abundance: NA; CDR3aa: CSVAPGHEAFF; CDR3nt: TGCAGCGTTGCCCCGGGACATGAAGCTTTCTTT
j_gene: TRBJ1-5; d_gene: NA; v_gene: TRBV6-5; abundance: NA; CDR3aa: CASSWGGGSNQPQHF; CDR3nt: TGTGCCAGCAGTTGGGGGGGAGGGAGCAATCAGCCCCAGCATTTT
j_gene: TRBJ1-2; d_gene: TRBD1; v_gene: TRBV7-9; abundance: NA; CDR3aa: CASRSGRPQGGGYTF; CDR3nt: TGTGCCAGCCGTTCTGGCCGACCGCAGGGGGGTGGCTACACCTTC
j_gene: TRBJ2-7; d_gene: NA; v_gene: TRBV18; abundance: NA; CDR3aa: CASSATSPYEQYF; CDR3nt: TGTGCCAGCTCAGCGACATCTCCCTACGAGCAGTACTTC
j_gene: TRBJ1-1; d_gene: TRBD1; v_gene: TRBV7-9; abundance: NA; CDR3aa: CASSAQTGTAEAFF; CDR3nt: TGTGCCAGCAGCGCCCAGACAGGGACGGCTGAAGCTTTCTTT
j_gene: TRBJ1-6; d_gene: TRBD1; v_gene: TRBV27; abundance: NA; CDR3aa: CASRRDRVGNSPLHF; CDR3nt: TGTGCCAGCAGGAGAGACAGGGTGGGAAATTCACCCCTCCACTTT
j_gene: TRBJ1-4; d_gene: TRBD1; v_gene: TRBV5-6; abundance: NA; CDR3aa: CASSQEPGQGAWSEKLFF; CDR3nt: TGTGCCAGCAGCCAAGAACCGGGACAGGGGGCTTGGAGTGAAAAACTGTTTTTT
j_gene: TRBJ1-5; d_gene: NA; v_gene: TRBV29-1; abundance: NA; CDR3aa: CSVGTGGGQPQHF; CDR3nt: TGCAGCGTTGGTACCGGGGGTGGTCAGCCCCAGCATTTT
j_gene: TRBJ2-7; d_gene: NA; v_gene: TRBV6-2/TRBV6-3; abundance: NA; CDR3aa: CASSYPDEQYF; CDR3nt: TGTGCCAGCAGTTACCCCGACGAGCAGTACTTC
j_gene: TRBJ2-7; d_gene: NA; v_gene: TRBV24-1; abundance: NA; CDR3aa: CATSDREDEQYF; CDR3nt: TGTGCCACCAGTGACAGGGAGGACGAGCAGTACTTC
j_gene: TRBJ2-7; d_gene: NA; v_gene: TRBV7-8; abundance: once; CDR3aa: CASSPTDYEQYF; CDR3nt: TGTGCCAGCAGCCCGACTGACTACGAGCAGTACTTC
j_gene: TRBJ1-4; d_gene: TRBD1; v_gene: TRBV5-1; abundance: NA; CDR3aa: CASSPGQAPLEKLFF; CDR3nt: TGCGCCAGCAGCCCGGGACAGGCTCCCCTGGAAAAACTGTTTTTT
j_gene: TRBJ1-3; d_gene: NA; v_gene: TRBV5-6; abundance: NA; CDR3aa: CASRILSGNTIYF; CDR3nt: TGTGCCAGCAGAATTCTCTCTGGAAACACCATATATTTT
j_gene: TRBJ1-5; d_gene: NA; v_gene: TRBV7-2; abundance: NA; CDR3aa: CASSLAAYSNQPQHF; CDR3nt: TGTGCCAGCAGCTTAGCAGCTTATAGCAATCAGCCCCAGCATTTT
j_gene: TRBJ2-3; d_gene: NA; v_gene: TRBV28; abundance: NA; CDR3aa: CASRTPGQFWGDTQYF; CDR3nt: TGTGCCAGCAGAACACCCGGACAGTTCTGGGGAGATACGCAGTATTTT
j_gene: TRBJ1-1; d_gene: TRBD1; v_gene: TRBV10-3; abundance: once; CDR3aa: CAISESTGIEPEAFF; CDR3nt: TGTGCCATCAGTGAGTCGACAGGGATCGAGCCTGAAGCTTTCTTT
j_gene: TRBJ2-1; d_gene: TRBD2; v_gene: TRBV18; abundance: NA; CDR3aa: CASSQGLASGNEQFF; CDR3nt: TGTGCCAGCTCACAGGGACTAGCGTCTGGGAATGAGCAGTTCTTC
j_gene: TRBJ2-1; d_gene: TRBD2; v_gene: TRBV5-4; abundance: once; CDR3aa: CASSFTSGGAYEQFF; CDR3nt: TGTGCCAGCAGCTTTACTAGCGGGGGTGCCTATGAGCAGTTCTTC
j_gene: TRBJ1-5; d_gene: NA; v_gene: TRBV11-1; abundance: NA; CDR3aa: CASSPNGGAGEPQHF; CDR3nt: TGTGCCAGCAGTCCCAATGGGGGGGCGGGTGAGCCCCAGCATTTT
j_gene: TRBJ2-2; d_gene: NA; v_gene: TRBV7-9; abundance: NA; CDR3aa: CASSLDGRITGELFF; CDR3nt: TGTGCCAGCAGCTTAGATGGCAGAATCACCGGGGAGCTGTTTTTT
j_gene: TRBJ2-5; d_gene: TRBD2; v_gene: TRBV6-1; abundance: few; CDR3aa: CASSELAGGPETQYF; CDR3nt: TGTGCCAGCAGTGAACTAGCGGGGGGGCCGGAGACCCAGTACTTC
j_gene: TRBJ1-1; d_gene: TRBD1; v_gene: TRBV7-6; abundance: NA; CDR3aa: CASSLAGTGVEAFF; CDR3nt: TGTGCCAGCAGCTTAGCCGGGACAGGGGTTGAAGCTTTCTTT
j_gene: TRBJ1-2; d_gene: NA; v_gene: TRBV5-1; abundance: NA; CDR3aa: CASSLDPGVGGYTF; CDR3nt: TGCGCCAGCAGCTTGGATCCGGGAGTCGGTGGCTACACCTTC
j_gene: TRBJ1-2; d_gene: TRBD1; v_gene: TRBV7-9; abundance: NA; CDR3aa: CASSFSGTGTVSSGYTF; CDR3nt: TGTGCCAGCAGCTTTAGTGGGACCGGGACAGTGTCATCTGGCTACACCTTC
j_gene: TRBJ1-1; d_gene: TRBD1; v_gene: TRBV11-2; abundance: NA; CDR3aa: CASSLRTGKGDEAFF; CDR3nt: TGTGCCAGCAGCCTACGGACAGGGAAAGGGGATGAAGCTTTCTTT
j_gene: TRBJ1-6; d_gene: TRBD1; v_gene: TRBV18; abundance: once; CDR3aa: CASSPYDRTGANSPLHF; CDR3nt: TGTGCCAGCTCACCCTACGATCGGACAGGGGCTAATTCACCCCTCCACTTT
j_gene: TRBJ2-7; d_gene: NA; v_gene: TRBV18; abundance: NA; CDR3aa: CASSPSGPPYEQYF; CDR3nt: TGTGCCAGCTCACCATCTGGGCCACCCTACGAGCAGTACTTC
j_gene: TRBJ1-2; d_gene: NA; v_gene: TRBV21-1; abundance: NA; CDR3aa: CASSAIDRGDGYTF; CDR3nt: TGTGCCAGCAGCGCTATAGACAGGGGGGATGGCTACACCTTC
j_gene: TRBJ2-3; d_gene: NA; v_gene: TRBV4-1; abundance: NA; CDR3aa: CASSRGGGTDTQYF; CDR3nt: TGCGCCAGCAGCAGAGGCGGGGGCACAGATACGCAGTATTTT
j_gene: TRBJ1-5; d_gene: NA; v_gene: TRBV5-1; abundance: NA; CDR3aa: CASSLVLITDLSNQPQHF; CDR3nt: TGCGCCAGCAGCTTGGTCTTAATAACAGACCTTAGCAATCAGCCCCAGCATTTT
j_gene: TRBJ2-3; d_gene: NA; v_gene: TRBV14; abundance: NA; CDR3aa: CASSQDRVTDTQYF; CDR3nt: TGTGCCAGCAGCCAAGATCGCGTGACAGATACGCAGTATTTT
j_gene: TRBJ1-4; d_gene: TRBD1; v_gene: TRBV19; abundance: NA; CDR3aa: CASRDRGTTNEKLFF; CDR3nt: TGTGCCAGTAGGGACAGGGGGACAACTAATGAAAAACTGTTTTTT
j_gene: TRBJ1-5; d_gene: NA; v_gene: TRBV7-9; abundance: NA; CDR3aa: CASSLEWGMKYSNQPQHF; CDR3nt: TGTGCCAGCAGCTTAGAATGGGGCATGAAATATAGCAATCAGCCCCAGCATTTT
j_gene: TRBJ2-1; d_gene: TRBD2; v_gene: TRBV7-9; abundance: NA; CDR3aa: CASSPGLGFYNEQFF; CDR3nt: TGTGCCAGCAGCCCGGGACTAGGGTTTTACAATGAGCAGTTCTTC
j_gene: TRBJ1-2; d_gene: NA; v_gene: TRBV27; abundance: few; CDR3aa: CASSPRPTRLAYGYTF; CDR3nt: TGTGCCAGCAGTCCCCGCCCGACGCGACTAGCCTATGGCTACACCTTC
j_gene: TRBJ1-2; d_gene: TRBD1; v_gene: TRBV5-1; abundance: NA; CDR3aa: CASSLGQGESGYTF; CDR3nt: TGCGCCAGCAGCTTGGGGCAGGGGGAATCGGGCTACACCTTC
j_gene: TRBJ2-3; d_gene: NA; v_gene: TRBV24-1; abundance: NA; CDR3aa: CATSDFVSGGNTQYF; CDR3nt: TGTGCCACCAGTGATTTCGTATCAGGGGGGAATACGCAGTATTTT
j_gene: TRBJ1-2; d_gene: TRBD1; v_gene: TRBV12-3/TRBV12-4; abundance: NA; CDR3aa: CASRGGQFGGYTF; CDR3nt: TGTGCCAGCAGGGGGGGACAGTTCGGTGGCTACACCTTC
j_gene: TRBJ1-3; d_gene: NA; v_gene: TRBV28; abundance: once; CDR3aa: CATGLNSGNTIYF; CDR3nt: TGTGCCACAGGTCTGAACTCTGGAAACACCATATATTTT
j_gene: TRBJ2-7; d_gene: NA; v_gene: TRBV11-2; abundance: NA; CDR3aa: CASSLAGGTARGEQYF; CDR3nt: TGTGCCAGCAGCTTAGCTGGGGGGACAGCGAGAGGGGAGCAGTACTTC
j_gene: TRBJ1-5; d_gene: NA; v_gene: TRBV2; abundance: NA; CDR3aa: CASSEVSRSPSTPQHF; CDR3nt: TGTGCCAGCAGTGAAGTAAGTAGGAGCCCTAGTACGCCCCAGCATTTT
j_gene: TRBJ2-2; d_gene: TRBD2; v_gene: TRBV11-2; abundance: once; CDR3aa: CASSLVGEGVTGELFF; CDR3nt: TGTGCCAGCAGCTTAGTTGGGGAGGGCGTTACCGGGGAGCTGTTTTTT
j_gene: TRBJ2-1; d_gene: TRBD2; v_gene: TRBV3-1/TRBV3-2; abundance: NA; CDR3aa: CASSQERLAGPNEQFF; CDR3nt: TGTGCCAGCAGCCAAGAAAGGCTAGCGGGGCCTAATGAGCAGTTCTTC
j_gene: TRBJ2-3; d_gene: TRBD2; v_gene: TRBV24-1; abundance: NA; CDR3aa: CATATSDPDTQYF; CDR3nt: TGTGCCACTGCGACTAGCGATCCAGATACGCAGTATTTT
j_gene: TRBJ1-3; d_gene: NA; v_gene: TRBV28; abundance: NA; CDR3aa: CARRDRQTIYF; CDR3nt: TGTGCCAGGCGGGACCGCCAGACCATATATTTT
j_gene: TRBJ1-6; d_gene: NA; v_gene: TRBV18; abundance: once; CDR3aa: CASSPPGQTPGNSPLHF; CDR3nt: TGTGCCAGCTCACCACCAGGACAGACTCCGGGCAATTCACCCCTCCACTTT